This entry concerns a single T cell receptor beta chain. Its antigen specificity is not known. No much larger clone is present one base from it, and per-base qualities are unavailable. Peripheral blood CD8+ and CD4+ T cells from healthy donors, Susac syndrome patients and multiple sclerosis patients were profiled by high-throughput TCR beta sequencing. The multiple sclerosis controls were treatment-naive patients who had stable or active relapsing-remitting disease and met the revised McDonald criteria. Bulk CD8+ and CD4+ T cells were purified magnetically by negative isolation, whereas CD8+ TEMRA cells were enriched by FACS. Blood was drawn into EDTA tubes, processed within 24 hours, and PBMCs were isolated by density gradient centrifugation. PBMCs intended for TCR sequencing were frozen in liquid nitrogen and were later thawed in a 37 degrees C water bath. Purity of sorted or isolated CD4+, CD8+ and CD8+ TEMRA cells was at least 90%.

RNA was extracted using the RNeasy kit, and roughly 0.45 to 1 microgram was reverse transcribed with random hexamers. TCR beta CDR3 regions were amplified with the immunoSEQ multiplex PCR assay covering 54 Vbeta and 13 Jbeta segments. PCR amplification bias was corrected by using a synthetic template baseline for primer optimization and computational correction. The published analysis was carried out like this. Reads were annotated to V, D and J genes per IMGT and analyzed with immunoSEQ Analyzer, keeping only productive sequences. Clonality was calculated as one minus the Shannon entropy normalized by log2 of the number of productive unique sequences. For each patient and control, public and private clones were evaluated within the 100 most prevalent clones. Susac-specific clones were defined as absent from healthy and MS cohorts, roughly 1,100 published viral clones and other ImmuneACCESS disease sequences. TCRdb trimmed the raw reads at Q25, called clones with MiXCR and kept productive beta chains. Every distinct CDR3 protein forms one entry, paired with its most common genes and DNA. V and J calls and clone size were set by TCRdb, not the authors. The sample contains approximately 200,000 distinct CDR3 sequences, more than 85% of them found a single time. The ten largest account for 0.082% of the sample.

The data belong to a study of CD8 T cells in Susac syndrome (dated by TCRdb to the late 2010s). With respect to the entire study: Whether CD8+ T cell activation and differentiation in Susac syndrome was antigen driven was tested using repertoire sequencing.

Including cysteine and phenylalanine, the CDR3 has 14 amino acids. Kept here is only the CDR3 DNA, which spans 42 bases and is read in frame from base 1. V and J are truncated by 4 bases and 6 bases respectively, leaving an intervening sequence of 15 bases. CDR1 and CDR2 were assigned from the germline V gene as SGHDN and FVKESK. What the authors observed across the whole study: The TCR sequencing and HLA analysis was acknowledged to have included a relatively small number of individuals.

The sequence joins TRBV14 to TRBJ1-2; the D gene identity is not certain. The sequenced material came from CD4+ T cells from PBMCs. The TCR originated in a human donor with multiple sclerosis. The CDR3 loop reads CASSLVREKDGYTF. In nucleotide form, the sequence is TGTGCCAGCAGCCTGGTCCGGGAAAAGGATGGCTACACCTTC. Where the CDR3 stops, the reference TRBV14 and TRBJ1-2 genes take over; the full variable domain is EAGVTQFPSHSVIEKGQTVTLRCDPISGHDNLYWYRRVMGKEIKFLLHFVKESKQDESGMPNNRFLAERTGGTYSTLKVQPAELEDSGVYFCASSLVREKDGYTFGSGTRLTVV.